The 7 T cell receptor beta chains below all came from one sample that was sequenced in a study of blood T cell repertoires in COVID-19. Profiling relied on immunoSEQ multiplex PCR, and the TCRdb table lists in-frame clones only, not all of them. Of about 39,000 clones listed, 94% are singletons. Sequenced material: peripheral blood. These receptors all stem from a human donor with active COVID-19. The donor label of this sample is uncertain.

Points on this clone: At one of its ends the junction is not consistent with the germline gene, which may arise from a read error. The rearrangement joins TRBV28 to TRBJ1-2; D is ambiguous. The CDR3 consists of 11 residues. Germline V gene sequence: CDR1 MDHEN, CDR2 SYDVKM. CDR3 sequence (DNA): TGTGCCACCAGTTCCCTCTATGGCTACACCTTC. This translates into CATSSLYGYTF.

The CDR3 protein is CASSTSGGYNEQFF. The CDR3 DNA follows: TGTGCCAGTAGTACCAGCGGGGGCTACAATGAGCAGTTCTTC. V gene TRBV19 combines with J gene TRBJ2-1; TRBD2 agrees at 8 bases. Germline V gene lookup returns CDR1 LNHDA and CDR2 SQIVND (reference sequence). The CDR3 sequence is 14 residues long. V trimming: 4 bases; J trimming: 3 bases; junction bases outside the gene matches: 2.

The chain has TRBV19 and TRBJ2-1, with TRBD2 identical over 9 bases. V lost 2 bases and J lost 6; bases outside the gene matches: 5. Looked up from germline, CDR1 is LNHDA and CDR2 is SQIVND (reference sequence). There are 15 residues in the CDR3. The CDR3 protein is CASSISSGAINEQFF. The DNA of the CDR3 is TGTGCCAGTAGTATATCTAGCGGGGCGATCAATGAGCAGTTCTTC.

The chain's CDR3 is CSVLGTANTGELFF. DNA for the CDR3: TGCAGCGTTTTGGGCACCGCGAACACCGGGGAGCTGTTTTTT. The V and J genes are TRBV29-1 and TRBJ2-2; no clear D. Germline CDR1 reads SQVTM; CDR2 reads ANQGSEA. This CDR3 is 14 amino acids long. V dropped 5 bases and J dropped 0 bases, with 10 bases sitting between them.

This chain joins TRBV25-1 and TRBJ2-2; 7 bases are shared with TRBD1. The J segment lost 6 bases and the V segment lost 5 bases, leaving 3 bases of the junction unmatched. The CDR3 extends over 13 amino acids. In germline, CDR1 is MGHDK, CDR2 SYGVNS. CDR3 coding DNA: TGTGCCAGCAGTTCACAGGGGCCCGGGGAGCTGTTTTTT. Protein product: CASSSQGPGELFF. The full variable domain, completed using reference TRBV25-1 and TRBJ2-2, is EADIYQTPRYLVIGTGKKITLECSQTMGHDKMYWYQQDPGMELHLIHYSYGVNSTEKGDLSSESTVSRIRTEHFPLTLESARPSHTSQYLCASSSQGPGELFFGEGSRLTVL.

Notes on this clone: The same CDR3 is also encoded by other DNA sequences in this sample. This sequence joins TRBV19 and TRBJ1-2; a weak D match, TRBD1 (5 bases). CDR1 and CDR2 (germline): LNHDA, SQIVND (reference sequence). V was trimmed by 6 bases and J by 8 bases, leaving 16 bases between them. The length of the CDR3 is 13 residues. The CDR3: CASRDTGAGGYTF. In nucleotides, the CDR3 is TGTGCCAGTAGGGACACTGGGGCGGGGGGCTACACCTTC.

The rearrangement links TRBV3-1 (or the pseudogene TRBV3-2) to TRBJ1-2; D remains ambiguous. The CDR3 is 12 amino acids. Trimming stripped 1 base from V and 12 bases from J, with 12 bases between. Per the germline V gene, CDR1 is LGHDT and CDR2 is YNNKEL (reference sequence). The CDR3 nucleotides read TGTGCCAGCAGCCAAGGCACATGGAGAAACACCTTC. This codes for CASSQGTWRNTF.